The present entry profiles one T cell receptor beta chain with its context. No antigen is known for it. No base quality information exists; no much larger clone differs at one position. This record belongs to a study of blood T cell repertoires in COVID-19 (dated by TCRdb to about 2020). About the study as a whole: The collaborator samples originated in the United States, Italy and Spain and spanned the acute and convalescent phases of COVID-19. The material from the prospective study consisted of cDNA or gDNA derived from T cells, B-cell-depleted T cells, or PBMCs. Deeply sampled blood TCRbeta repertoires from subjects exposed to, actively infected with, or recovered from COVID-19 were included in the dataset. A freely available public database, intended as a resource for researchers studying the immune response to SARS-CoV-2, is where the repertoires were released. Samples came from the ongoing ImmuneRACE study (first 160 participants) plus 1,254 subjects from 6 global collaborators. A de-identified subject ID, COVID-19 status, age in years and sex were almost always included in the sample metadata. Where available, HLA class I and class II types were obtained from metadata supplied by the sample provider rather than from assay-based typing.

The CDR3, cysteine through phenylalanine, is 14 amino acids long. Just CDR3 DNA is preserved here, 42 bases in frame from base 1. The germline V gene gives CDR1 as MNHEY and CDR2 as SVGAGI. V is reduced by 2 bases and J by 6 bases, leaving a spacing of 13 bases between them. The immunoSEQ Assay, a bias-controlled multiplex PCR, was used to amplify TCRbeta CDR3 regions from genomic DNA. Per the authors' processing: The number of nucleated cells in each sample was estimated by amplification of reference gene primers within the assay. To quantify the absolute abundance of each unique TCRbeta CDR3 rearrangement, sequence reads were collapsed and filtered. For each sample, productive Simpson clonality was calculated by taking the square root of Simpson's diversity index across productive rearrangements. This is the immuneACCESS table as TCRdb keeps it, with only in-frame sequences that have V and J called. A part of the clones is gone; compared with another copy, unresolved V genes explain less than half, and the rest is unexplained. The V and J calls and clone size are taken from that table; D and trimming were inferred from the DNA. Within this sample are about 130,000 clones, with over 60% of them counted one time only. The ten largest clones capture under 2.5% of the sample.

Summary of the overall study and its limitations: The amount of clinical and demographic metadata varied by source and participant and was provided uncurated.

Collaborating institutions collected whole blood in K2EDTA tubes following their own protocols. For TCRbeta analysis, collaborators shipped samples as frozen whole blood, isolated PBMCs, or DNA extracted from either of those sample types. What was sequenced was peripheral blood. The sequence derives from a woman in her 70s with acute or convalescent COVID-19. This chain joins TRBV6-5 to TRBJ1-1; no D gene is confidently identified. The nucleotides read TGTGCCAGCAGTTACACCAGAGGAGGCGCTGAAGCTTTCTTT. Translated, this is CASSYTRGGAEAFF.